The 5 T cell receptor beta chains below all came from one sample that was sequenced in a study of neurological immune-mediated disorders. Each CDR3 protein is one row after TCRdb ran MiXCR on the 5' RACE reads. The data hold about 44,000 distinct CDR3 sequences, with 20% to 25% observed a single time. Time point defined: technical triplicate 3. The sample taken for sequencing was PBMCs. The source is a man aged 55 to 69 with HTLV-1-associated myelopathy (HAM/TSP).

The chain has TRBV12-3 or TRBV12-4 and TRBJ2-7, with 8 bases aligning to TRBD1. The CDR3 is 16 amino acids. With V trimmed by 6 bases and J by 4 bases, 14 bases remained unmatched. CDR3 coding DNA: TGTGCCAGCAGCCCGGACAGGGCCCCAATAAGATACGAGCAGTACTTC. This encodes CASSPDRAPIRYEQYF.

The chain uses TRBV5-1 and TRBJ2-7, with 11 positions matching TRBD2. The V segment lost 4 bases and the J segment 6 bases; nucleotides outside the gene matches: 12. Germline CDR1 reads SGHRS; CDR2 reads YFSETQ. CDR3 size: 16 residues. CDR3 sequence reads: CASSHILAGDPPEQYF. The DNA for the CDR3 is TGCGCCAGCAGCCATATACTAGCGGGAGACCCCCCCGAGCAGTACTTC. The variable domain in full, with the rest retrieved from reference TRBV5-1 and TRBJ2-7, is KAGVTQTPRYLIKTRGQQVTLSCSPISGHRSVSWYQQTPGQGLQFLFEYFSETQRNKGNFPGRFSGRQFSNSRSEMNVSTLELGDSALYLCASSHILAGDPPEQYFGPGTRLTVT.

The sample holds many counts of this clonotype. The chain carries TRBV20-1 and TRBJ2-7; D gene uncertain. Germline V lookup: CDR1 DFQATT, CDR2 SNEGSKA (reference sequence). The CDR3 totals 11 residues. Trimming shortened V by 7 bases and J by 1 base, and 8 bases separated the two germline ends. The CDR3 reads CSGMGSYEQYF. Here the CDR3 DNA reads TGCAGTGGGATGGGTTCCTACGAGCAGTACTTC.

This clonotype was seen many times. The rearrangement uses TRBV9 and TRBJ1-4; D is uncertain. The CDR3 consists of 16 residues. The V end was cut by 0 bases, the J end by 1 base, with 10 bases between. CDR1 and CDR2 (germline): SGDLS, YYNGEE. This chain's CDR3 is CASSVALGETNEKLFF. The CDR3 nucleotides read TGTGCCAGCAGCGTAGCTCTTGGGGAAACTAATGAAAAACTGTTTTTT.

The genes are TRBV7-2 and TRBJ2-5; D call uncertain. Trimming removed 3 bases at V and 5 bases at J, with 10 bases between. The CDR3 runs to 13 residues. Germline V gene sequence: CDR1 SGHTA, CDR2 FQGNSA. CDR3 sequence reads: CASSFSIRETQYF. The CDR3 DNA follows: TGTGCCAGCAGCTTTTCCATCCGGGAGACCCAGTACTTC.